The rows below give T cell receptor beta chains drawn from one sample of a study of blood T cell repertoires in COVID-19. Data came from immunoSEQ multiplex PCR; TCRdb stores just in-frame clones and leaves some out. The sample contains approximately 200,000 clones, about 82% of which appear only once. Sequencing was performed on PBMCs or T cells enriched from blood (not recorded which). The receptors come from a woman younger than 45 who had recovered from COVID-19. Each CDR3 is given with its conserved first and last residue. Only part of the rows carry a size: once, few, many, or a class if the clone is expanded.

V gene: TRBV2; J gene: TRBJ2-1; clone size: NA; CDR3 protein: CASSDRGAEQFF
V gene: TRBV11-2; J gene: TRBJ2-3; clone size: once; CDR3 protein: CASSLLAGGDTDTQYF
V gene: TRBV6-5; J gene: TRBJ1-6; clone size: NA; CDR3 protein: CASSQGYSPLHF
V gene: TRBV19; J gene: TRBJ1-5; clone size: NA; CDR3 protein: CASSIHGTGERNQPQHF
V gene: TRBV6-5; J gene: TRBJ2-5; clone size: NA; CDR3 protein: CASREGGQETQYF
V gene: TRBV28; J gene: TRBJ1-5; clone size: NA; CDR3 protein: CASRTGIQTQPQHF
V gene: TRBV20-1; J gene: TRBJ1-2; clone size: NA; CDR3 protein: CSASRGQGARYGYTF
V gene: TRBV24-1; J gene: TRBJ1-2; clone size: few; CDR3 protein: CATSDPKGEGKVYGYTF
V gene: TRBV7-6; J gene: TRBJ2-7; clone size: NA; CDR3 protein: CASSTPGLAGDYEQYF
V gene: TRBV4-1; J gene: TRBJ1-6; clone size: once; CDR3 protein: CASSQASGGRALSPLHF
V gene: TRBV2; J gene: TRBJ2-1; clone size: NA; CDR3 protein: CASSESAWRLPYNEQFF
V gene: TRBV29-1; J gene: TRBJ2-6; clone size: NA; CDR3 protein: CSVEQGGGSGANVLTF
V gene: TRBV7-9; J gene: TRBJ1-1; clone size: NA; CDR3 protein: CASSSDAAGAFF